A single sample gave rise to the 9 T cell receptor beta chains below, sequenced in a study of CD8+CD57+ T cells in acquired aplastic anemia. Flow cytometry had shown expanded CD8+CD57+ cells in the patients chosen for sequencing. TCR beta VDJ and CDR3 profiling used genomic DNA as template. TCRdb itself ran the reads through MiXCR, one entry per CDR3 protein. Seen here are about 290,000 distinct CDR3 sequences, approximately 57% observed once, and the top ten hold 1% to 1.5%. The sample consisted of sorted CD4+, CD8+, or CD8+CD57+ T cells (not recorded which) from PBMCs. These receptors came from a human donor with aplastic anemia.

There are many counts of this clonotype. The gene calls are TRBV6-5 and TRBJ2-7, with D possibly TRBD2 on 6 matching bases. Germline V gene data show CDR1 as MNHEY and CDR2 as SVGAGI. The V end was cut by 0 bases, the J end by 6 bases, with 12 bases between. The CDR3 extends over 14 amino acids. The CDR3 bases are TGTGCCAGCAGTTACTCGACGGGGGTGGGCGAGCAGTACTTC. Translation: CASSYSTGVGEQYF.

Many counts were recorded for this clonotype. The CDR3 is CSASPRGTEAFF. CDR3 DNA: TGCAGTGCTAGTCCCCGCGGCACTGAAGCTTTCTTT. The chain employs TRBV20-1 and TRBJ1-1; D is unclear. The CDR3 is 12 amino acids. V was trimmed by 3 bases and J by 4 bases, leaving 9 bases between them. From germline, CDR1 is DFQATT and CDR2 SNEGSKA (reference sequence).

The chain has TRBV19 and TRBJ1-5; tentative D call: TRBD1 (6 bases). V dropped 3 bases and J dropped 0 bases, with 9 bases sitting between them. There are 15 residues in the CDR3. CDR1 is LNHDA, CDR2 SQIVND, per germline (reference sequence). CDR3 DNA: TGTGCCAGTAGTATGGACAGCTATAGCAATCAGCCCCAGCATTTT. Amino acids: CASSMDSYSNQPQHF.

The chain employs TRBV20-1 and TRBJ1-2; TRBD1 agrees at 10 bases. Losses at the gene ends were 3 bases for V and 2 bases for J; bases not matched to a gene: 9. The CDR3 loop spans 16 amino acids. CDR1 is DFQATT, CDR2 SNEGSKA, per germline (reference sequence). This CDR3 is CSASLGQGQANYGYTF. The CDR3 coding sequence is TGCAGTGCTAGCTTGGGACAGGGGCAAGCAAACTATGGCTACACCTTC.

This rearrangement joins TRBV7-3 to TRBJ2-7; TRBD2 aligns across 13 bases. Germline CDR1 is SGHTA and CDR2 is FQGTGA. The ends lost 3 bases at V and 6 bases at J; junction bases unmatched: 8. The CDR3 consists of 16 residues. DNA of the CDR3: TGTGCCAGCAGCTTTGGACTAGCGGGAGCCGGCATCGAGCAGTACTTC. Protein sequence: CASSFGLAGAGIEQYF.

The chain has TRBV7-3 and TRBJ1-1; D is unresolved. Trimming took off 2 bases at V and 7 bases at J, with 2 bases between the two ends. Germline V CDR1 and CDR2: SGHTA, FQGTGA. This CDR3 comprises 10 residues. The DNA of the CDR3 is TGTGCCAGCAGCTTAGTTGAAGCTTTCTTT. This translates into CASSLVEAFF.

This clonotype was observed a few times. The chain employs TRBV5-1 and TRBJ2-3, with 11 bases aligning to TRBD2. Germline V gene sequence: CDR1 SGHRS, CDR2 YFSETQ. The CDR3 length is 17 residues. J gave up 4 bases and V 4 bases, and 11 bases lay outside the gene matches. The CDR3 bases are TGCGCCAGCAGCCCGGGACTAGCGGAGCCAAGGGCAGATACGCAGTATTTT. Its protein is CASSPGLAEPRADTQYF.

This clonotype was counted only a few times. The V gene is TRBV25-1, the J gene TRBJ1-2; no clear D. V lost 4 bases to trimming and J lost 1 base, with 10 bases between them. The CDR3 contains 14 residues. CDR1 is MGHDK and CDR2 is SYGVNS in the germline V gene. CDR3 in amino acids: CASSAQSGNYGYTF. CDR3 DNA: TGTGCCAGCAGTGCACAGAGTGGTAACTATGGCTACACCTTC.

J is TRBJ1-2 and V is TRBV19; D call uncertain. This CDR3 has 15 amino acids. Trimming cost V 4 bases and J 4 bases, with 16 bases left between them. The germline CDR1 and CDR2 sequences are LNHDA and SQIVND (reference sequence). This chain's CDR3 is CASSRATGLGYGYTF. For the CDR3, the DNA is TGTGCCAGTAGTAGGGCCACGGGGTTGGGCTATGGCTACACCTTC.